This T cell receptor beta chain was identified in a study of blood T cells in healthy people across ages. Overall study findings and caveats: No one knew whether donors had CMV, which possibly confounded expanded clonotype changes.

About this clonotype: Its antigen is not known.

This CDR3 spans 14 amino acids. Trimming removed 4 bases at V and 3 bases at J, with 16 bases between. CDR1 and CDR2 from the germline V gene are DFQATT and SNEGSKA (reference sequence). The use of a sample-barcoded 5' primer and a J-beta primer mix characterized a second PCR of 7 to 11 cycles. A template-switch adaptor with 12 random nucleotides tagged each cDNA molecule. TCRdb recomputed calls from the 5' RACE reads with MiXCR, one row per CDR3 protein. The sample lists hundreds of thousands of distinct CDR3 sequences, 56% occurring once. The TCR comes from a middle-aged man in good health. The sample taken for sequencing was blood. The V and J genes are TRBV20-1 and TRBJ2-7, with a weak D call TRBD2 (6 bases). CDR3 nucleotides: TGCAGTGCTAATAGCCGAGCGGGCTACTACGAGCAGTACTTC. Its protein product is CSANSRAGYYEQYF.